This is a list of T cell receptor beta chains from one sample in a study of OX40 agonist ivuxolimab in advanced cancers. Sequencing used immunoSEQ multiplex PCR; TCRdb keeps in-frame clones, though not all of them. This sample yields 40,000 to 55,000 clones, of which around 90% are seen a single time; about 16% belongs to the top ten. The source was CD4+ or CD8+ T cells sorted from blood, collected in a trial of the OX40 agonist ivuxolimab. Receptor source: an adult with an advanced solid tumor such as melanoma, head and neck, liver or kidney cancer. CDR3s include the opening cysteine and the closing phenylalanine or tryptophan. A D gene is named only where the DNA matches it firmly. Expanded clones get a size class; other rows say once, few or many, or leave the size out.

TRBJ1-1	.	15	few	TRBV11-1	TGTGCCAGCAGCCTCGTACCGGGGGTTGGCACTGAAGCTTTCTTT	CASSLVPGVGTEAFF
TRBJ2-2	.	13	.	TRBV28	TGTGCCAGCACCCTCATGGGGACCGGGGAGCTGTTTTTT	CASTLMGTGELFF
TRBJ2-3	.	16	.	TRBV4-1	TGCGCCAGCAGCCAGGTGGTTACTAGGAGCACAGATACGCAGTATTTT	CASSQVVTRSTDTQYF
TRBJ2-1	.	14	.	TRBV10-2	TGCGCCAGCAGTTCAACTGGCTCCTACAATGAGCAGTTCTTC	CASSSTGSYNEQFF
TRBJ1-6	.	15	few	TRBV15	TGTGCCACCAGCAGGGACCGAGCCATTAATTCACCCCTCCACTTT	CATSRDRAINSPLHF
TRBJ2-1	.	17	.	TRBV1	TGCACCAGCAGCCAAGATCCGGACGGGAGGCCGTACAATGAGCAGTTCTTC	CTSSQDPDGRPYNEQFF
TRBJ2-7	TRBD1	15	.	TRBV5-1	TGCGCCAGCAGCTCCCTGGGACAGGGGTCCTACGAGCAGTACTTC	CASSSLGQGSYEQYF
TRBJ2-7	.	13	.	TRBV6-1	TGTGCCAGCAGTCCCGGGACTCCCACCGAGCAGTACTTC	CASSPGTPTEQYF
TRBJ2-7	.	13	.	TRBV6-6	TGTGCCAGCAGTTATGAGGGAGACTACGAGCAGTACTTC	CASSYEGDYEQYF
TRBJ2-1	TRBD1	17	.	TRBV7-6	TGTGCCAGCAGCTTAGGGGTCCGGGACAGGGGGGTCAATGAGCAGTTCTTC	CASSLGVRDRGVNEQFF
TRBJ1-2	.	14	.	TRBV6-5	TGTGCCAGCAGTTACGGTCTTCTTAACTATGGCTACACCTTC	CASSYGLLNYGYTF
TRBJ1-3	.	18	.	TRBV28	TGTGCCAGCAGTTTGCTACAGGAGGTGGGGGCACCTGGAAACACCATATATTTT	CASSLLQEVGAPGNTIYF
TRBJ2-5	.	13	.	TRBV7-9	TGTGCCAGCAGCCCGGGGCACCAAGAGACCCAGTACTTC	CASSPGHQETQYF
TRBJ1-3	.	14	.	TRBV9	TGTGCCAGCAGCGGGGGGAGCTCTGGAAACACCATATATTTT	CASSGGSSGNTIYF
TRBJ2-1	.	14	.	TRBV6-5	TGTGCCAGCACCTCACTGGGACTCCACAATGAGCAGTTCTTC	CASTSLGLHNEQFF
TRBJ1-2	.	11	.	TRBV20-1	TGCAGACAGAGAACCAACTATGGCTACACCTTC	CRQRTNYGYTF
TRBJ1-2	.	15	.	TRBV27	TGTGCCAGCAGTTTAGGGGCAGCCCCGCACTATGGCTACACCTTC	CASSLGAAPHYGYTF
TRBJ2-1	.	15	.	TRBV6-1	TGTGCCAGCAGTGAAAGGAGGGTGTACGAAGATGAGCAGTTCTTC	CASSERRVYEDEQFF
TRBJ1-2	.	17	.	TRBV28	TGTGCCAGCAGTTCAAGGTGTCAGGGCTGTGCAGCCTATGGCTACACCTTC	CASSSRCQGCAAYGYTF
TRBJ1-1	.	13	.	TRBV5-4	TGTGCCAGCAGCTTGGGGCCATCCACTGAAGCTTTCTTT	CASSLGPSTEAFF
TRBJ1-2	.	14	.	TRBV6-6	TGTGCCAGCAGTTACCGCAGGGCGGACTATGGCTACACCTTC	CASSYRRADYGYTF
TRBJ2-3	.	16	.	TRBV7-6	TGTGCCAGCAGCTTAGCGGTGGGCAGGGAGACAGATACGCAGTATTTT	CASSLAVGRETDTQYF
TRBJ2-7	.	16	.	TRBV4-1	TGCGCCAGCAGCCAAGGGACTGGGCAGGAGGCCTACGAGCAGTACTTC	CASSQGTGQEAYEQYF
TRBJ2-7	.	11	.	TRBV29-1	TGCAGCGTTGATCGAGCTTACGAGCAGTACTTC	CSVDRAYEQYF
TRBJ2-7	TRBD1	19	.	TRBV18	TGTGCCAGCTCACCACGGAAAGGGACAGGGGGCGAAAACACCCTCCAGCAGTACTTC	CASSPRKGTGGENTLQQYF
TRBJ2-7	TRBD2	13	.	TRBV7-8	TGTGCCAGCAGCTTGGGCGGGGAGGGTGAGCAGTACTTC	CASSLGGEGEQYF
TRBJ1-5	.	12	.	TRBV5-1	TGCGCCAGCAGCTTGGGGCAGGGGCCCCAGCATTTT	CASSLGQGPQHF
TRBJ2-3	TRBD2	16	.	TRBV7-8	TGTGCCAGCAGCCCGGGACTAGCGGGAGAGAAAGATACGCAGTATTTT	CASSPGLAGEKDTQYF
TRBJ1-1	.	14	once	TRBV27	TGTGCCAGCAGTTTCGGGGGAATGAACACTGAAGCTTTCTTT	CASSFGGMNTEAFF
TRBJ1-2	.	13	.	TRBV11-2	TGTGCCAGCAGCTTACAGGGCTTAAATGGCTACACCTTC	CASSLQGLNGYTF
TRBJ1-2	.	16	.	TRBV27	TGTGCCAGCAGCCTCCATAATGCTGGCCCTACCTATGGCTACACCTTC	CASSLHNAGPTYGYTF
TRBJ1-5	TRBD1	15	.	TRBV7-9	TGTGCCAGCAGCCAATCGACAGGGCCCAATCAGCCCCAGCATTTT	CASSQSTGPNQPQHF